The next 25 T cell receptor beta chains were all read from a single sample in a study of blood T cells in healthy people across ages. Together with a sample-barcoded 5' primer, a J-beta primer mix was included in a second PCR lasting about 6 to 11 cycles. One entry per CDR3 protein, called by TCRdb with MiXCR from the 5' RACE reads. In the table there are about 680,000 distinct CDR3 sequences, around half of which are singletons. Sequences were obtained from blood. The receptors were sampled from a woman aged 55-69 years in good health.

This clonotype came up a few times. The rearrangement links TRBV29-1 to TRBJ2-3; 7 bases map to TRBD2. The CDR3 length is 14 residues. Germline V gene sequence: CDR1 SQVTM, CDR2 ANQGSEA. The V and J ends lost 4 bases and 1 base, in that order; junction bases with no gene match: 5. CDR3 bases: TGCAGCGTTGCCTCGGGAGGTGGCACAGATACGCAGTATTTT. It is translated as CSVASGGGTDTQYF.

In this sample, this clonotype turned up once. Here the CDR3 reads CASSLATGGSGANVLTF. CDR3 DNA: TGTGCCAGCAGCTTAGCGACAGGGGGCTCTGGGGCCAACGTCCTGACTTTC. This sequence joins TRBV7-9 and TRBJ2-6; 9 positions match TRBD1. The V gene's germline CDR1 is SEHNR and CDR2 FQNEAQ (reference sequence). The V and J ends lost 0 bases and 0 bases, in that order; junction bases with no gene match: 0. The CDR3 length is 17 residues.

The V call is TRBV10-3, the J call TRBJ2-5; no reliable D call. There are 12 residues in the CDR3. Trimming pared 3 bases from V and 5 bases from J, leaving 7 bases between. The germline V gene encodes CDR1 ENHRY and CDR2 SYGVKD. The DNA of the CDR3 is TGTGCCATCAGTGATCTTGGGGAGACCCAGTACTTC. Translated, it gives CAISDLGETQYF.

The chain recombines TRBV7-9 with TRBJ2-1, with D perhaps TRBD1 (6 bases). The germline V gene has CDR1 SEHNR and CDR2 FQNEAQ (reference sequence). The CDR3 totals 15 residues. Trimming removed 5 bases from V and 8 bases from J, with 19 bases in between. The CDR3 spells CASSDTSTGIHEQFF. The CDR3 DNA is TGTGCCAGCAGCGACACGAGCACAGGGATTCATGAGCAGTTCTTC.

The J gene is TRBJ2-3, the V gene TRBV6-6, with TRBD2 identical over 9 bases. Trimming at V came to 5 bases and at J to 6 bases, leaving 9 bases not matched to a gene. CDR1 and CDR2 from the germline V gene are MNHNY and SVGAGI (reference sequence). CDR3 size: 15 residues. The CDR3 DNA reads TGTGCCAGCAGTGCCCCCCTAGCGGGAATGGATACGCAGTATTTT. It encodes CASSAPLAGMDTQYF.

There are a few counts of this clonotype. This chain links TRBV7-9 with TRBJ2-1, with D uncertain. The ends were cut back, 3 bases at V and 3 bases at J, with 12 bases in the middle. Germline CDR1 SEHNR, CDR2 FQNEAQ (reference sequence). The length of the CDR3 is 15 residues. Here the CDR3 DNA reads TGTGCCAGCAGCTTCGGGCACCCCATCTACAATGAGCAGTTCTTC. It translates to CASSFGHPIYNEQFF.

The J gene is TRBJ2-7, the V gene TRBV7-3; D possibly corresponds to TRBD1 (5 bases). Germline CDR1 reads SGHTA; CDR2 reads FQGTGA. The CDR3 extends over 15 amino acids. Trimming removed 1 base from V and 1 base from J, with 11 bases in between. The CDR3 spells CASSLNPTESYEQYF. The CDR3 DNA follows: TGTGCCAGCAGCTTAAACCCGACAGAATCCTACGAGCAGTACTTC.

The V gene is TRBV6-6, the J gene TRBJ2-7; D possibly corresponds to TRBD2 (6 bases). The CDR3 runs to 17 residues. V shed 0 bases and J shed 0 bases, with 15 bases lying between them. Germline V CDR1 and CDR2: MNHNY, SVGAGI (reference sequence). CDR3 nucleotide sequence: TGTGCCAGCAGTTACTCGTTCGAGCGGGTAGGCTCCTACGAGCAGTACTTC. Its protein product is CASSYSFERVGSYEQYF.

This clonotype was recorded once. For the CDR3, the DNA is TGTGCCAGCAGTGACAGACTAGCGGGAGCCCAGGAGCAGTACTTC. Protein: CASSDRLAGAQEQYF. This chain links TRBV2 with TRBJ2-5; TRBD2 aligns across 12 bases. Unmatched junction bases numbered 10, after V lost 3 bases and J lost 11 bases. This CDR3 has 15 amino acids. Germline V gives CDR1 SNHLY, CDR2 FYNNEI.

V is TRBV25-1 and J is TRBJ1-6; 7 bases map to TRBD1. Germline CDR1 is MGHDK and CDR2 is SYGVNS. Trimming removed 1 base from V and 7 bases from J; junction bases left unmatched: 7. The CDR3 has 16 residues. The CDR3 region is CASSESVGGKNSPLHF. CDR3 DNA sequence: TGTGCCAGCAGTGAATCGGTAGGGGGCAAGAATTCACCCCTCCACTTT.

This chain uses TRBV2 with TRBJ1-2, with 7 bases fitting TRBD1. With 2 bases clipped from V and 5 bases from J, the junction kept 11 bases outside the gene matches. Per germline, CDR1 SNHLY and CDR2 FYNNEI. The CDR3 is 16 amino acids. CDR3 in amino acids: CASSENNKGQLYGYTF. The CDR3 DNA reads as TGTGCCAGCAGTGAAAATAATAAGGGACAGCTTTATGGCTACACCTTC.

V usage is TRBV4-3 and J usage is TRBJ2-1; 9 bases map to TRBD2. The CDR3 has 15 residues. With 3 bases clipped from V and 4 bases from J, the junction kept 4 bases outside the gene matches. Germline V CDR1 and CDR2: LGHNA, YSLEER. The DNA of the CDR3 is TGCGCCAGCAGCCAGGGCAGCGGGAGGTACAATGAGCAGTTCTTC. Its protein product is CASSQGSGRYNEQFF.

This chain connects TRBV12-3 or TRBV12-4 to TRBJ1-2; D possibly corresponds to TRBD1 (6 bases). This CDR3 spans 15 amino acids. Trimming took 0 bases from V and 2 from J, leaving 10 bases between them. CDR3 DNA: TGTGCCAGCAGTTTAGCGGGGGCGGCCAACTATGGCTACACCTTC. Residues: CASSLAGAANYGYTF.

This chain links TRBV2 with TRBJ1-3, with D maybe TRBD1 (6 bases). Between the trimmed V and J ends, which lost 3 bases and 1 base, there was a span of 10 bases. Germline CDR1 and CDR2: SNHLY and FYNNEI. CDR3 length: 15 amino acids. The CDR3 DNA reads as TGTGCCAGCAGTGAGACAGGCCCTTCTGGAAACACCATATATTTT. It yields the protein CASSETGPSGNTIYF.

This clonotype was detected only a few times. The CDR3 coding sequence is TGTGCCAGCAGCAGATCTAGCGGGAGGGGCAGAGAGCAGTACTTC. Amino acid sequence: CASSRSSGRGREQYF. The chain links TRBV6-2 or TRBV6-3 to TRBJ2-7; 12 positions match TRBD2. The CDR3 consists of 15 residues. Germline lookup yields CDR1 MNHEY and CDR2 SVGEGT. Losses at the gene ends were 6 bases for V and 7 bases for J; bases not matched to a gene: 10.

The V call is TRBV20-1, the J call TRBJ2-7; tentatively, D is TRBD1 (7 bases). Deletions cut 6 bases from V and 2 bases from J, with 23 bases between. The germline V gene has CDR1 DFQATT and CDR2 SNEGSKA (reference sequence). The CDR3 covers 16 residues. The CDR3 spells CSAGDRLAGMPYEQYF. For the CDR3, the DNA is TGCAGTGCCGGGGACAGACTCGCGGGAATGCCCTACGAGCAGTACTTC.

This clonotype occurred a few times. J is TRBJ2-6 and V is TRBV29-1; no clear D. Deletions cut 5 bases from V and 1 base from J, with 9 bases between. The germline V gene has CDR1 SQVTM and CDR2 ANQGSEA. The CDR3 covers 14 residues. The CDR3 loop reads CSVKTFSGANVLTF. The CDR3 DNA reads TGCAGCGTTAAGACTTTTTCTGGGGCCAACGTCCTGACTTTC.

This clonotype was observed a handful of times. The chain has TRBV4-3 and TRBJ1-2; TRBD1 matches at 8 bases. V was pared by 3 bases and J by 3 bases, with 6 bases of the junction left unmatched. This CDR3 is built from 15 residues. In germline, CDR1 is LGHNA, CDR2 YSLEER. The CDR3 DNA reads as TGCGCCAGCAGCCAGCGGACAGGGCGTGACTATGGCTACACCTTC. This sequence encodes CASSQRTGRDYGYTF.

This clonotype has more than one count but fewer than ten. J is TRBJ2-7 and V is TRBV7-2; maybe TRBD1 (5 bases). Germline V gene sequence: CDR1 SGHTA, CDR2 FQGNSA. This CDR3 is built from 16 residues. Trimming pared 1 base from V and 5 bases from J, leaving 18 bases between. The CDR3, as DNA: TGTGCCAGCAGCTTAGGGGGCAGCCGACAGTTAGACGAGCAGTACTTC. Residues: CASSLGGSRQLDEQYF.

This rearrangement joins TRBV3-1 to TRBJ2-7; weak D call: TRBD2 (5 bases). CDR1 is LGHDT, CDR2 YNNKEL, per germline (reference sequence). V was clipped by 0 bases and J by 7 bases, with 28 bases between them. CDR3 size: 19 residues. The CDR3 DNA sequence: TGTGCCAGCAGCCAAGATTTGGTGGCCACGGGGAAAATATACAATGAGCAGTACTTC. It encodes CASSQDLVATGKIYNEQYF.

J is TRBJ2-2 and V is TRBV4-3, with D possibly being TRBD2 (6 bases). The CDR3 has 14 amino acids. The germline V gene encodes CDR1 LGHNA and CDR2 YSLEER. V dropped 3 bases and J dropped 8 bases, with 13 bases sitting between them. The CDR3 loop is CASSHGLPGGELFF. The CDR3 DNA reads TGCGCCAGCAGCCACGGACTACCAGGGGGGGAGCTGTTTTTT.

There are a few counts of this clonotype. The genes are TRBV7-3 and TRBJ2-7; D is unclear. The V end lost 5 bases, the J end lost 1 base, and 12 bases lay between the germline ends. Germline V lookup: CDR1 SGHTA, CDR2 FQGTGA. This CDR3 is 14 amino acids long. The CDR3 spells CASSPLKLSYEQYF. The CDR3 nucleotides are TGTGCCAGCAGCCCCCTAAAGTTATCCTACGAGCAGTACTTC.

The rearrangement uses TRBV11-1 and TRBJ2-1; 15 bases map to TRBD2. The CDR3 loop spans 17 amino acids. Losses at the gene ends were 1 base for V and 7 bases for J; bases not matched to a gene: 5. The V gene's germline CDR1 is SGHAT and CDR2 FQDESV (reference sequence). This CDR3 is CASSLVGLAGGRNEQFF. As DNA, the CDR3 is TGTGCCAGCAGCTTAGTGGGACTAGCGGGAGGAAGGAATGAGCAGTTCTTC.

This clonotype was seen ten or more times. The chain has TRBV10-3 and TRBJ1-1, with D unclear. V dropped 3 bases and J dropped 7 bases, with 15 bases sitting between them. Germline loops: CDR1 ENHRY, CDR2 SYGVKD. The CDR3 extends over 14 amino acids. CDR3 protein: CAISDEGTPHEAFF. The DNA for the CDR3 is TGTGCCATCAGTGACGAGGGTACCCCCCATGAAGCTTTCTTT.

This clonotype occurred a few times. The rearrangement uses TRBV4-3 and TRBJ2-7; TRBD2 matches at 8 bases. With 0 bases clipped from V and 0 bases from J, the junction kept 13 bases outside the gene matches. CDR3 size: 19 residues. Germline V gene sequence: CDR1 LGHNA, CDR2 YSLEER. CDR3 sequence: CASSQDLGSGMSHSYEQYF. The CDR3 DNA reads TGCGCCAGCAGCCAAGATTTGGGTAGCGGGATGTCCCACTCCTACGAGCAGTACTTC.